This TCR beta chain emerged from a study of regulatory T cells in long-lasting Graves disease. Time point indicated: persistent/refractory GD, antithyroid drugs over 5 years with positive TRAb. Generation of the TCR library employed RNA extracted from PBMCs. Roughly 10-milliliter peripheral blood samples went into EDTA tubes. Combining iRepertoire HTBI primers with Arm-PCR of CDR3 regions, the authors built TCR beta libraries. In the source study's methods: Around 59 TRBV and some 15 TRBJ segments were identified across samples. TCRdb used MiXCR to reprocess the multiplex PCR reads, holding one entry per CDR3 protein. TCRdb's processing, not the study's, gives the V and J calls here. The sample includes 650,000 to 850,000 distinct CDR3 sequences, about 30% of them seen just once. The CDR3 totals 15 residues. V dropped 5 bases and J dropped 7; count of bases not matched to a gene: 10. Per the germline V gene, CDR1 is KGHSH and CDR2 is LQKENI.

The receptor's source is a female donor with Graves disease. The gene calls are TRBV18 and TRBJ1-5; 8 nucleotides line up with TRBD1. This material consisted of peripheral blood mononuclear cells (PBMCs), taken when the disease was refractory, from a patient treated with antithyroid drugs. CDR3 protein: CASSVDRGSYQPQHF. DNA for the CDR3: TGTGCCAGCTCAGTCGACAGGGGTTCGTACCAGCCCCAGCATTTT.